Described below is a single T cell receptor (beta chain) sequence and its context. Its specificity is not known. These data belong to a study of cytomegalovirus exposure and HLA in healthy donors. Study results and caveats: Most TCR sequences were seen very rarely across donors, but some public TCRs occurred in many. The study labeled around 160 TCR beta chains cytomegalovirus-associated. The tendency of first-cohort TCR clusters to co-occur in the 120 or so validation repertoires was identified by a subsequent analysis.

TCRdb keeps only in-frame clones here, not all; method: immunoSEQ multiplex PCR. Seen here are roughly 200,000 clones, approximately 86% observed once, and the top ten hold more than 5.5%. V was trimmed by 5 bases and J by 7 bases, leaving 12 bases between them. Germline V gene data show CDR1 as SGHVS and CDR2 as FNYEAQ. CDR3 length: 14 residues. The sequenced sample was PBMCs. The chain joins TRBV7-6 to TRBJ1-6, with D uncertain. This TCR came from a man aged 25 to 45 in good health and CMV-seropositive. The CDR3 coding sequence is TGTGCCAGCAGCCTGGGTGGTGGGAATTCACCCCTCCACTTT. This sequence encodes CASSLGGGNSPLHF.